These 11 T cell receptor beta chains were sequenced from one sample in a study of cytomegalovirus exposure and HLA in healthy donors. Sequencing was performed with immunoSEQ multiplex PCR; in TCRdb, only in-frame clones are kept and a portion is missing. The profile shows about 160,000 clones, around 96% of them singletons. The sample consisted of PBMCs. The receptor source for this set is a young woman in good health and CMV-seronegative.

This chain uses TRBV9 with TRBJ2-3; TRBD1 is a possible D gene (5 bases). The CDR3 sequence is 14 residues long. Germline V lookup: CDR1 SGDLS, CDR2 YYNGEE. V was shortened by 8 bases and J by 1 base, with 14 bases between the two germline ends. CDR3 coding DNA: TGTGCCAGTCAGGGTCCTTCAGGCACAGATACGCAGTATTTT. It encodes CASQGPSGTDTQYF.

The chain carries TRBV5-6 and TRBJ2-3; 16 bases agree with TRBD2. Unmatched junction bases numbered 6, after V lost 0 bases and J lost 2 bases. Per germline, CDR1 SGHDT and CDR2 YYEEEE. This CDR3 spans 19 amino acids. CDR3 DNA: TGTGCCAGCAGCTTGGTGGGACTAGCGGGGGGGCGGAACACAGATACGCAGTATTTT. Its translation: CASSLVGLAGGRNTDTQYF.

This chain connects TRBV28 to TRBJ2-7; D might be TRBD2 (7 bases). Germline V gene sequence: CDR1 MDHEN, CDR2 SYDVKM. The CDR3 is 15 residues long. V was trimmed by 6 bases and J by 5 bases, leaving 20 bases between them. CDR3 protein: CASRTSGGQVNEQYF. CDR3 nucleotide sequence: TGTGCCAGCAGGACATCGGGGGGCCAGGTCAACGAGCAGTACTTC.

This chain's CDR3 is CATQRRDGNTEAFF. The CDR3 nucleotides are TGTGCCACCCAGAGGCGGGACGGAAACACTGAAGCTTTCTTT. This chain connects TRBV15 to TRBJ1-1; D possibly corresponds to TRBD1 (5 bases). Per germline, CDR1 LNHNV and CDR2 YYDKDF (reference sequence). The CDR3 contains 14 residues. V lost 8 bases and J lost 2, with 15 bases in between.

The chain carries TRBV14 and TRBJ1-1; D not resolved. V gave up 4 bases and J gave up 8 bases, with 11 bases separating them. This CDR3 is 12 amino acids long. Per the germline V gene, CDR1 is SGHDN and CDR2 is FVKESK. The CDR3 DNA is TGTGCCAGCAGCCTAACTGATCTAGAAGCTTTCTTT. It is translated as CASSLTDLEAFF.

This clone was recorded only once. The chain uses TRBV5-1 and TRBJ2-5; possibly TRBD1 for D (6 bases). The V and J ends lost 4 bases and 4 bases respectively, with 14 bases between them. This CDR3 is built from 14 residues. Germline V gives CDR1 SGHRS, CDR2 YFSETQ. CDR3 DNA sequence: TGCGCCAGCAGCCCTAACAGGGTCCGAGAGACCCAGTACTTC. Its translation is CASSPNRVRETQYF.

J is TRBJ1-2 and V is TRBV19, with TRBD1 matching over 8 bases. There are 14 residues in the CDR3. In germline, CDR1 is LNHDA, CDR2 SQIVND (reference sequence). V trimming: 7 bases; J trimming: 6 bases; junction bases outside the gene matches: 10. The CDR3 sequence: CASIPHGTGDGYTF. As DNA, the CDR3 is TGTGCCAGTATTCCCCACGGGACAGGCGATGGCTACACCTTC.

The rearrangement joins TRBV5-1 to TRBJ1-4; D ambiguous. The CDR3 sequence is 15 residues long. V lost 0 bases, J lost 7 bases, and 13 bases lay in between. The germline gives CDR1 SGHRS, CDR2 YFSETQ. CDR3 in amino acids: CASSLVSQPGEKLFF. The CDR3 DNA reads TGCGCCAGCAGCTTGGTGAGCCAACCAGGTGAAAAACTGTTTTTT.

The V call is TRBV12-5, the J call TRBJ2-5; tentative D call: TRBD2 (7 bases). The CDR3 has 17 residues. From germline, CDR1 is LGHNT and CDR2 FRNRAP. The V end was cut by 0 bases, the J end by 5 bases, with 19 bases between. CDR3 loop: CASGLVVGGRTLETQYF. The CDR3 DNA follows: TGTGCTAGTGGTTTGGTTGTCGGGGGGCGCACGTTGGAGACCCAGTACTTC. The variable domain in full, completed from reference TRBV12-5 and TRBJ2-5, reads DARVTQTPRHKVTEMGQEVTMRCQPILGHNTVFWYRQTMMQGLELLAYFRNRAPLDDSGMPKDRFSAEMPDATLATLKIQPSEPRDSAVYFCASGLVVGGRTLETQYFGPGTRLLVL.

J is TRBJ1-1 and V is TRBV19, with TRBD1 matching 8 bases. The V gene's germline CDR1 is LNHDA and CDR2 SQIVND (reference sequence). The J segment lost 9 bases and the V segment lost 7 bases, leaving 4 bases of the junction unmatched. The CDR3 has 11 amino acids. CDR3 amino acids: CASTGDRKAFF. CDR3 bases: TGTGCCAGTACCGGGGACAGGAAAGCTTTCTTT. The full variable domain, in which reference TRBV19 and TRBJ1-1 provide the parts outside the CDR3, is DGGITQSPKYLFRKEGQNVTLSCEQNLNHDAMYWYRQDPGQGLRLIYYSQIVNDFQKGDIAEGYSVSREKKESFPLTVTSAQKNPTAFYLCASTGDRKAFFGQGTRLTVV.

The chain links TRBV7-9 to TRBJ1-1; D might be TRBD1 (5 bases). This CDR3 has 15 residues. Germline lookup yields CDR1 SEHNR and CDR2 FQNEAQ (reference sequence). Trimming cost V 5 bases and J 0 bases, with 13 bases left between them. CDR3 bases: TGTGCCAGCAGCCCGAGGACATCAATGAACACTGAAGCTTTCTTT. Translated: CASSPRTSMNTEAFF.